The text below deals with one TCR beta chain. The method was immunoSEQ multiplex PCR; TCRdb's version includes in-frame clones alone and lacks a portion of them. Of under 150,000 clones in the sample, 83% were seen once. The sample belongs to a study of blood T cell repertoires in COVID-19. This CDR3 has 15 amino acids. V shed 8 bases and J 5 bases; nucleotides not matched to a gene: 7. CDR1 and CDR2 from the germline V gene are SNHLY and FYNNEI. The chain is built from TRBV2 and TRBJ2-1; TRBD2 agrees at 12 bases. The receptor was derived from a man aged 25-40 years with acute or convalescent COVID-19. Sequenced sample: peripheral blood. The CDR3 here is CASYRLAGDHNEQFF. Written as DNA, the CDR3 is TGTGCCAGCTACAGACTAGCGGGAGATCACAATGAGCAGTTCTTC.